These T cell receptor beta chains were read from a single sample in a study of blood T cells in healthy people across ages. TCRdb re-called the 5' RACE reads with MiXCR, one entry per CDR3 protein. The sample lists about 780,000 distinct CDR3 sequences; approximately 59% were seen once. The material sequenced was blood. The receptors were gathered from a young man in good health. Both conserved end residues are part of each CDR3. D genes are given only for firm matches. Clone sizes are given selectively: once, few, many, or a class where the clone is expanded.

TRBJ2-7	NA	TRBV3-1	NA	TGTGCCAGCAGCCTGCAACAGGGACCCGTTTACGAGCAGTACTTC	CASSLQQGPVYEQYF
TRBJ1-2	TRBD1	TRBV7-2	NA	TGTGCCAGCAGCTTAGTCGGACAGGCCCAGGCCTATAGCTACACCTTC	CASSLVGQAQAYSYTF
TRBJ2-1	NA	TRBV7-8	NA	TGTGCCAGCAGCTTAGTCTCCGCTTACAATGAGCAGTTCTTC	CASSLVSAYNEQFF
TRBJ2-4	NA	TRBV6-2/TRBV6-3	NA	TGTGCCAGCAGTTACGGAGAGATTCAGTACTTC	CASSYGEIQYF
TRBJ2-1	TRBD1	TRBV6-6	NA	TGTGCCAGCAGTTGGACAGGAGTGACCAATGAGCAGTTCTTC	CASSWTGVTNEQFF
TRBJ1-4	NA	TRBV4-2	NA	TGTGCCAGCAGCCAAGTTCGCAGGGATGGGGAAAAACTGTTTTTT	CASSQVRRDGEKLFF
TRBJ1-4	TRBD1	TRBV15	NA	TGTGCCACCGGCAGGGGGGACAGGCCGGCTGAAAAACTGTTTTTT	CATGRGDRPAEKLFF
TRBJ1-5	NA	TRBV7-8	NA	TGTGCCAGCAGCCCAAAGGGGACAAATTTGGGCAATCAGCCCCAGCATTTT	CASSPKGTNLGNQPQHF
TRBJ2-5	NA	TRBV11-2	NA	TGTGCCAGCAGCCTATTTGAGGGGGTAGAGACCCAGTACTTC	CASSLFEGVETQYF
TRBJ2-1	TRBD2	TRBV6-6	NA	TGTGCCAGCTCCAGCGGGGGGCTTGAAAGTACCTACAATGAGCAGTTCTTC	CASSSGGLESTYNEQFF
TRBJ2-7	NA	TRBV7-9	NA	TGTGCCAGCAGCCACCCGGGACCACTGGTCGAGCAGTACTTC	CASSHPGPLVEQYF
TRBJ2-7	NA	TRBV6-5	NA	TGTGCCACCTGTCCTTTAGGGGCCTACGAGCAGTACTTC	CATCPLGAYEQYF
TRBJ2-3	NA	TRBV4-3	NA	TGCGCCAGTAGCCCCGGACCAGAGGGAGATACGCAGTATTTT	CASSPGPEGDTQYF
TRBJ2-7	TRBD1	TRBV7-9	NA	TGTGCCAGCAGCTTTGGGGACAGGGGATACTACGAGCAGTACTTC	CASSFGDRGYYEQYF
TRBJ2-7	TRBD1	TRBV7-9	NA	TGTGCCAGCAGCAATATCCCCGGGACAGGTGGGTTCGAGCAGTACTTC	CASSNIPGTGGFEQYF
TRBJ2-2	NA	TRBV14	NA	TGTGCCAGCAGCACCGATTTAAGCGGGGAGCTGTTTTTT	CASSTDLSGELFF
TRBJ2-4	TRBD1	TRBV2	NA	TGTGCCAGCGGACAGGGGGCGGGTGAGCAGTACTTC	CASGQGAGEQYF
TRBJ2-7	NA	TRBV6-2/TRBV6-3	NA	TGTGCCAGCAGTTACGGTGCGAGTGAGCAGTACTTC	CASSYGASEQYF
TRBJ1-5	TRBD1	TRBV12-3/TRBV12-4	NA	TGTGCCAGCAGTTTAAACGGACAGGGAGGTCAGCCCCAGCATTTT	CASSLNGQGGQPQHF
TRBJ2-3	TRBD2	TRBV29-1	NA	TGCAGCGCCCAGCGGGAGAGCACAGATACGCAGTATTTT	CSAQRESTDTQYF
TRBJ2-1	TRBD2	TRBV7-8	NA	TGTGCCAGCAGCTTAGGACTAGCGGGGGGGGATTATTACAATGAGCAGTTCTTC	CASSLGLAGGDYYNEQFF
TRBJ2-4	NA	TRBV12-3/TRBV12-4	NA	TGTGCCAGTGGTACTGGGCTAGCCAAAAACATTCAGTACTTC	CASGTGLAKNIQYF
TRBJ2-5	TRBD2	TRBV7-2	many	TGTGCCAGCAGCTTAGGATGGTCGCGGGGGGGCCCCGAGACCCAGTACTTC	CASSLGWSRGGPETQYF
TRBJ2-3	TRBD2	TRBV29-1	NA	TGCAGCGCGCTAGCGGGGGGCCCAGATACGCAGTATTTT	CSALAGGPDTQYF
TRBJ1-5	NA	TRBV7-2	NA	TGTGCCAGCAGCCTACAGGGAAAACAGCCCCAGCATTTT	CASSLQGKQPQHF